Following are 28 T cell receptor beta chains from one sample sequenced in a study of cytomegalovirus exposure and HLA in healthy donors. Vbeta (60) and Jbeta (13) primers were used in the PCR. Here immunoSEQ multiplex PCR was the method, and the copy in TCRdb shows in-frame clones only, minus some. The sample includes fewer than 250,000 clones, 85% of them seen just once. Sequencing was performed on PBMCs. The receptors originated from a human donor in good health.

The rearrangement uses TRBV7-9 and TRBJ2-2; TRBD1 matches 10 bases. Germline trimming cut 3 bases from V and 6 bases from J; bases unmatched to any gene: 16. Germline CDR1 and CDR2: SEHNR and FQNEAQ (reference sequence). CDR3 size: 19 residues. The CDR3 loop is CASSFPPGQGRFFSGELFF. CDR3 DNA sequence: TGTGCCAGCAGCTTTCCCCCGGGACAGGGGCGTTTTTTTTCCGGGGAGCTGTTTTTT.

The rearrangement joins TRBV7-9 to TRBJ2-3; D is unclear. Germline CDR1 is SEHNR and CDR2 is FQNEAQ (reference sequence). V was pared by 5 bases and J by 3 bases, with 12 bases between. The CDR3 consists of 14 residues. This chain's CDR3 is CASSPPERTDTQYF. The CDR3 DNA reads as TGTGCCAGCAGCCCACCTGAGCGAACAGATACGCAGTATTTT.

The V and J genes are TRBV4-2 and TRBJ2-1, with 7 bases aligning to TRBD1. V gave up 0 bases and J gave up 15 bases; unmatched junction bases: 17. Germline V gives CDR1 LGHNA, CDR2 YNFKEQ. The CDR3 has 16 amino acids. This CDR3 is CASSQEGGLGRAPPFF. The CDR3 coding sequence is TGTGCCAGCAGCCAAGAAGGGGGCTTGGGCCGGGCTCCGCCGTTCTTC.

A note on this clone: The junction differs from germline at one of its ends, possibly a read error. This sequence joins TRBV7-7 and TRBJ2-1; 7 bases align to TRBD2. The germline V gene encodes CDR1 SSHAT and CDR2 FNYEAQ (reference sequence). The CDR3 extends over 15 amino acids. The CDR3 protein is CASSLGAAGLNEQFF. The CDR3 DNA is TGTGCTAGCAGCTTAGGCGCAGCGGGACTCAATGAGCAGTTCTTC.

The CDR3 protein is CASSLWSRGRIIGTEAFF. The CDR3 DNA reads TGTGCCAGCAGCTTATGGTCTAGGGGCAGAATAATCGGCACTGAAGCTTTCTTT. V is TRBV7-9 and J is TRBJ1-1; maybe TRBD1 (5 bases). The CDR3 extends over 18 amino acids. Germline V CDR1 and CDR2: SEHNR, FQNEAQ (reference sequence). Trimming left V 2 bases short and J 4 bases short, with 23 bases between. Variable domain in full (rest from reference TRBV7-9 and TRBJ1-1): DTGVSQNPRHKITKRGQNVTFRCDPISEHNRLYWYRQTLGQGPEFLTYFQNEAQLEKSRLLSDRFSAERPKGSFSTLEIQRTEQGDSAMYLCASSLWSRGRIIGTEAFFGQGTRLTVV.

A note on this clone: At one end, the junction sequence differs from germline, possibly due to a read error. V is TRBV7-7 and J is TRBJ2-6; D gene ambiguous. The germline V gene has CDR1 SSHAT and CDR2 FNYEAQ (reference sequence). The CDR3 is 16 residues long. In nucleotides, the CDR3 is TGTGCTAGCAGCTCTACGGGTGTCACTGGGGCCAACGTCCTGACTTTC. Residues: CASSSTGVTGANVLTF.

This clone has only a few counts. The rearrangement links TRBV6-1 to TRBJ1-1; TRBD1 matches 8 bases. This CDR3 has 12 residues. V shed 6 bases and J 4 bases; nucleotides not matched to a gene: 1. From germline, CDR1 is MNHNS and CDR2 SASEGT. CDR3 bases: TGTGCCAGCAGCGACAGGGGCACTGAAGCTTTCTTT. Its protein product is CASSDRGTEAFF.

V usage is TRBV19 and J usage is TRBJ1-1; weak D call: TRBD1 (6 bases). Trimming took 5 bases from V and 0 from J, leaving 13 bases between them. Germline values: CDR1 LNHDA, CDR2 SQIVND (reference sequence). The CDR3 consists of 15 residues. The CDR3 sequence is CASSSAYRVNTEAFF. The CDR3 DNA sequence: TGTGCCAGTAGTTCCGCGTACAGGGTGAACACTGAAGCTTTCTTT.

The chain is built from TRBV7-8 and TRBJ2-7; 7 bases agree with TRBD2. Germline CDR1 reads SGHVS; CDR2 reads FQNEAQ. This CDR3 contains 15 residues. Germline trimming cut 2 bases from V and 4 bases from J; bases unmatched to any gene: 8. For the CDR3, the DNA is TGTGCCAGCAGCTTAAGGCGGGAGATCTCTTACGAGCAGTACTTC. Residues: CASSLRREISYEQYF.

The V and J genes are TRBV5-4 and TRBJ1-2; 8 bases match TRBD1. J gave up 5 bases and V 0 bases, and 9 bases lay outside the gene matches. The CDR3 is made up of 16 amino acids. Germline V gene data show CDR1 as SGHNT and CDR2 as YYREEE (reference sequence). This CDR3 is CASSLEWGQADYGYTF. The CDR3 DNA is TGTGCCAGCAGCTTGGAATGGGGACAGGCCGATTATGGCTACACCTTC. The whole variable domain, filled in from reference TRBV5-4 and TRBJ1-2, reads ETGVTQSPTHLIKTRGQQVTLRCSSQSGHNTVSWYQQALGQGPQFIFQYYREEENGRGNFPPRFSGLQFPNYSSELNVNALELDDSALYLCASSLEWGQADYGYTFGSGTRLTVV.

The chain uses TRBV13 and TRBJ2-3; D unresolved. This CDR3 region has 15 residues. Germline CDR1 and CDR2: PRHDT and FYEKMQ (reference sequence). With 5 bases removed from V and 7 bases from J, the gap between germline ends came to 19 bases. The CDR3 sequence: CASSPLSGSINTQYF. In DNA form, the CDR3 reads TGTGCCAGCAGCCCACTGTCCGGTTCCATCAATACGCAGTATTTT.

The CDR3 bases are TGTGCCAGCAGCTTGGTTGTTGGGCAGGGGGCGAAGACCCAGTACTTC. Translation: CASSLVVGQGAKTQYF. The chain employs TRBV5-8 and TRBJ2-5; 8 nucleotides align to TRBD1. Germline CDR1 reads SGHTS; CDR2 reads YDEGEE. The CDR3 covers 16 residues. J was trimmed by 6 bases and V by 0 bases; bases with no gene match: 10. Drawing the rest from reference TRBV5-8 and TRBJ2-5, the complete variable domain is EAGVTQSPTHLIKTRGQQATLRCSPISGHTSVYWYQQALGLGLQFLLWYDEGEERNRGNFPPRFSGRQFPNYSSELNVNALELEDSALYLCASSLVVGQGAKTQYFGPGTRLLVL.

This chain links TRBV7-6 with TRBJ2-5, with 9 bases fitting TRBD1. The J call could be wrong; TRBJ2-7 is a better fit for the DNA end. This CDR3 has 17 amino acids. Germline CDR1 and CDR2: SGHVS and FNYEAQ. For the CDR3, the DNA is TGTGCCAGCAGTCTGGGGGGAGTGGGACAGGGCTCCTACGAGCAGTACTTC. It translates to CASSLGGVGQGSYEQYF.

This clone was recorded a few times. The chain's CDR3 is CASSPGGLTDTQYF. The CDR3 bases are TGTGCCAGCAGCCCGGGGGGCCTCACAGATACGCAGTATTTT. The V call is TRBV4-2, the J call TRBJ2-3, with D possibly being TRBD2 (7 bases). The germline V gene has CDR1 LGHNA and CDR2 YNFKEQ. The CDR3 runs to 14 residues. V lost 4 bases and J lost 2, with 10 bases in between.

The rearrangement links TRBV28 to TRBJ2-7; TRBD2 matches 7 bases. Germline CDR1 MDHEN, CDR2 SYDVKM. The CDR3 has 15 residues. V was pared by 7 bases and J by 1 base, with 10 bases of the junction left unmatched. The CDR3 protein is CASTIAGTKSYEQYF. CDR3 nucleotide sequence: TGTGCCAGCACCATAGCCGGGACTAAGTCCTACGAGCAGTACTTC.

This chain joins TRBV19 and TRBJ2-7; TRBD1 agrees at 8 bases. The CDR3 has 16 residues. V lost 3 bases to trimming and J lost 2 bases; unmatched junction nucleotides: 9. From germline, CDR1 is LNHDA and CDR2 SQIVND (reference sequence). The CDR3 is CASSITKDRVAYEQYF. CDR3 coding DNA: TGTGCCAGTAGTATTACAAAGGACAGGGTAGCCTACGAGCAGTACTTC.

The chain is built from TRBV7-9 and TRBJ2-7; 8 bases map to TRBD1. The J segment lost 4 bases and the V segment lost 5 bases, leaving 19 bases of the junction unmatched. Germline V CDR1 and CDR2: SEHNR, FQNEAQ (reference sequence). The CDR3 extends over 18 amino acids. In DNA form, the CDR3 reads TGTGCCAGCAGCCGGACAGGGCAGGGGGTCCCATCGGGTTACGAGCAGTACTTC. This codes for CASSRTGQGVPSGYEQYF. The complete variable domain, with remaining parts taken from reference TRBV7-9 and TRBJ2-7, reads DTGVSQNPRHKITKRGQNVTFRCDPISEHNRLYWYRQTLGQGPEFLTYFQNEAQLEKSRLLSDRFSAERPKGSFSTLEIQRTEQGDSAMYLCASSRTGQGVPSGYEQYFGPGTRLTVT.

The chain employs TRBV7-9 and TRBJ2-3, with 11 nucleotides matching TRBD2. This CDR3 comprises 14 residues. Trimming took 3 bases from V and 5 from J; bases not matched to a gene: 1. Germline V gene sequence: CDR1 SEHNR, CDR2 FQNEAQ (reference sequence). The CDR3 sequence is CASSFGLAGDTQYF. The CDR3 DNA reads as TGTGCCAGCAGCTTTGGACTAGCGGGAGATACGCAGTATTTT. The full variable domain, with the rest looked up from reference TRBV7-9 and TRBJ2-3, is DTGVSQNPRHKITKRGQNVTFRCDPISEHNRLYWYRQTLGQGPEFLTYFQNEAQLEKSRLLSDRFSAERPKGSFSTLEIQRTEQGDSAMYLCASSFGLAGDTQYFGPGTRLTVL.

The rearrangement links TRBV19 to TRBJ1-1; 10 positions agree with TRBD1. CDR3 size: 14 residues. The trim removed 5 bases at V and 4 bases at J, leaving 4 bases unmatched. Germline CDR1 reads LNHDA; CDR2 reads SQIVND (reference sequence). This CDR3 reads CASSVRTGGTEAFF. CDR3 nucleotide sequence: TGTGCCAGTAGTGTCCGGACAGGGGGCACTGAAGCTTTCTTT.

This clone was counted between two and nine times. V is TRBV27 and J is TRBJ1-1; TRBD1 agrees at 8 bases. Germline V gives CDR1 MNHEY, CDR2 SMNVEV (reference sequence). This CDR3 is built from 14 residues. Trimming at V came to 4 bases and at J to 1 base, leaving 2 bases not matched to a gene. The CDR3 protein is CASSSGQGNTEAFF. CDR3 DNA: TGTGCCAGCAGTTCCGGACAGGGGAACACTGAAGCTTTCTTT.

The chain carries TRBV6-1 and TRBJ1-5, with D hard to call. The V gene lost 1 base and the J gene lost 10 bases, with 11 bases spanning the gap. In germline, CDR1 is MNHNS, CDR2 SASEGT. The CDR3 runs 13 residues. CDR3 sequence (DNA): TGTGCCAGCAGTGAAGGGGTTCAGGTCCCCCAGCATTTT. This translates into CASSEGVQVPQHF.

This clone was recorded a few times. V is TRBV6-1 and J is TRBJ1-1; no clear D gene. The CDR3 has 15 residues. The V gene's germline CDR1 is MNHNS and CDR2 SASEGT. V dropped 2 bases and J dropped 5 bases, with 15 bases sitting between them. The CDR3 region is CASSETPGRGTEAFF. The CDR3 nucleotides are TGTGCCAGCAGTGAAACCCCAGGCCGGGGAACTGAAGCTTTCTTT.

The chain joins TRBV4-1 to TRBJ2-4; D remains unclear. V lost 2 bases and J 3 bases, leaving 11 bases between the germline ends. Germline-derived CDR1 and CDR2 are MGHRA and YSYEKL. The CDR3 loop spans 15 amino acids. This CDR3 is CASSQLGLVKNIQYF. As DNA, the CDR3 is TGCGCCAGCAGCCAACTGGGCCTGGTCAAAAACATTCAGTACTTC.

Here the CDR3 reads CASSWGVNEKLFF. The CDR3 DNA follows: TGTGCCAGCAGCTGGGGGGTGAATGAAAAACTGTTTTTT. The V gene is TRBV7-2, the J gene TRBJ1-4; maybe TRBD1 (5 bases). Trimming cost V 4 bases and J 5 bases, with 8 bases left between them. The CDR3 has 13 amino acids. In germline, CDR1 is SGHTA, CDR2 FQGNSA.

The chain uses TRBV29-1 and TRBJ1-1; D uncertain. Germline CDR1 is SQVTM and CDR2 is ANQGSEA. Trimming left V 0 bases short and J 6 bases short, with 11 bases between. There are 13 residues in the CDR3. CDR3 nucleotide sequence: TGCAGCGTTGAAGATGGTGGTACAGCTGAAGCTTTCTTT. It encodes CSVEDGGTAEAFF.

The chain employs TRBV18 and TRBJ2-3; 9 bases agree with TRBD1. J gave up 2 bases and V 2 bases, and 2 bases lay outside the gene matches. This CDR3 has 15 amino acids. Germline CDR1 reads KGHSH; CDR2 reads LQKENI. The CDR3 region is CASSPGTGNTDTQYF. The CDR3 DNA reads TGTGCCAGCTCACCAGGGACAGGGAACACAGATACGCAGTATTTT.

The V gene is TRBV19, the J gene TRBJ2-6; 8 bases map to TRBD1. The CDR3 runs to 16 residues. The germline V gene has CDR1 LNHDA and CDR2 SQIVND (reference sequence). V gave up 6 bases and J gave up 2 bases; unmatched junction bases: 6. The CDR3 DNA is TGTGCCAGTAGGACAGGGGACTCACCTGGGGCCAACGTCCTGACTTTC. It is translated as CASRTGDSPGANVLTF.

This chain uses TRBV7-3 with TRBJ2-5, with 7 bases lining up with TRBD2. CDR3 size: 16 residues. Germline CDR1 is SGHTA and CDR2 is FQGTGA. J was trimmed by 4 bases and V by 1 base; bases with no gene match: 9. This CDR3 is CASSLIGGSGSETQYF. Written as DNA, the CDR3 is TGTGCCAGCAGCTTAATAGGCGGGAGCGGTTCAGAGACCCAGTACTTC.